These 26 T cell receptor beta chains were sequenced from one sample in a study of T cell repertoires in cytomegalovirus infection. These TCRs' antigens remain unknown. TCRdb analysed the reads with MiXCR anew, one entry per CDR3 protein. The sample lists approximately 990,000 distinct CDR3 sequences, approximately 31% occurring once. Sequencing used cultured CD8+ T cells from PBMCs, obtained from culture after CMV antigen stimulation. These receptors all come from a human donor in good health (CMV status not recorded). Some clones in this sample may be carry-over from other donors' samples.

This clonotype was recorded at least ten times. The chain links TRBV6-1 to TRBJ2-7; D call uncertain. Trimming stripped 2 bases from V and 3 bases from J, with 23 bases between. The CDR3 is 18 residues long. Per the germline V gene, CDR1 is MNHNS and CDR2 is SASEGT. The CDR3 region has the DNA TGTGCCAGCAGTGAATCTGATCCAGGTTTCCCCCCCGACTACGAGCAGTACGTC. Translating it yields CASSESDPGFPPDYEQYV.

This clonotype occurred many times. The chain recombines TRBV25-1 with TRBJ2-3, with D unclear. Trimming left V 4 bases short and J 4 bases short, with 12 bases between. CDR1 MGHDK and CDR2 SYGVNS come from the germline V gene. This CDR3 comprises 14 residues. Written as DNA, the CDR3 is TGTGCCAGCAGTGCCTCATTGATATCAGATACGCAGTATTTT. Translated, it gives CASSASLISDTQYF.

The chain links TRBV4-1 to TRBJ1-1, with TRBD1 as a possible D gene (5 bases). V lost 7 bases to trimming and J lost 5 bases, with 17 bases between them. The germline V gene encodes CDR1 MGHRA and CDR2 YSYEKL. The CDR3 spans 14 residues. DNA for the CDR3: TGCGCCAGCACCAGGGAACGCATAAGAACTGAAGCTTTCTTT. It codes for CASTRERIRTEAFF.

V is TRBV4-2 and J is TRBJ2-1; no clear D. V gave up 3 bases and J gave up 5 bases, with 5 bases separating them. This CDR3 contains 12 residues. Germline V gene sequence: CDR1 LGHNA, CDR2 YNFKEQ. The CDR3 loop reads CASSQGHNEQFF. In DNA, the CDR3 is TGTGCCAGCAGCCAGGGCCACAATGAGCAGTTCTTC.

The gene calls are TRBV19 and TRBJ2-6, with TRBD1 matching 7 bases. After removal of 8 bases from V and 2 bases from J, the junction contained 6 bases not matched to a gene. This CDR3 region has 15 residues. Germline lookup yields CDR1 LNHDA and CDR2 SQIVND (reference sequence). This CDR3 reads CASGKGAPGANVLTF. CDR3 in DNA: TGTGCCAGTGGCAAGGGGGCGCCTGGGGCCAACGTCCTGACTTTC.

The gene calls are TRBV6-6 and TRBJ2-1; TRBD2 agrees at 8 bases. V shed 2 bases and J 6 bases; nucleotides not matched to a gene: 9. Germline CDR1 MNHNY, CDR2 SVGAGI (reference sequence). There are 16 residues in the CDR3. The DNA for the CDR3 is TGTGCCAGCAGTTACACCCGGAGCGGGGGACTCAATGAGCAGTTCTTC. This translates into CASSYTRSGGLNEQFF.

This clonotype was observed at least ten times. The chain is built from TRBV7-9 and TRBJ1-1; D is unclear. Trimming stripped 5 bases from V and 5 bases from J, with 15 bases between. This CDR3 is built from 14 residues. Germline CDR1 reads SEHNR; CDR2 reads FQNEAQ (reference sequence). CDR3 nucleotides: TGTGCCAGCAGCACCTTGGGCCAGAATACTGAAGCTTTCTTT. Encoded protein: CASSTLGQNTEAFF.

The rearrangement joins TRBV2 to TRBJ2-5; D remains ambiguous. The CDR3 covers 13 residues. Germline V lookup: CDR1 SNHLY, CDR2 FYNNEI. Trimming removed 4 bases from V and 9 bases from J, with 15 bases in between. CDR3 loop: CASSVVGRTAQYF. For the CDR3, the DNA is TGTGCCAGCAGTGTGGTAGGAAGAACGGCCCAGTACTTC.

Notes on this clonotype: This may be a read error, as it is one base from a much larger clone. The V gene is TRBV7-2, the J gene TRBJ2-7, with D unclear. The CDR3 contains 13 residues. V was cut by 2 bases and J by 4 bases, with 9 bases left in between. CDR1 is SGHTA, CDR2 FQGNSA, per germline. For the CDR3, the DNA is TGTGCCAGCAGCTTATGGTCCAGGTACGAGCAGTACTTC. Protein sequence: CASSLWSRYEQYF.

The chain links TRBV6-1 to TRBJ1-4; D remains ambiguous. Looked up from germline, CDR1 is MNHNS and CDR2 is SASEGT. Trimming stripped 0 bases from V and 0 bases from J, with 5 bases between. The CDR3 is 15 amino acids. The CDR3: CASSEAAATNEKLFF. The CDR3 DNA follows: TGTGCCAGCAGTGAAGCGGCGGCAACTAATGAAAAACTGTTTTTT.

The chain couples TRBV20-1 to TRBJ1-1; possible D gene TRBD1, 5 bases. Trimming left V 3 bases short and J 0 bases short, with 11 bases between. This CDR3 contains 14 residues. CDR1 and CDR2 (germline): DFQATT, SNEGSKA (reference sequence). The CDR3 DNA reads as TGCAGTGCTAGTAACGCAGGGATGAACACTGAAGCTTTCTTT. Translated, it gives CSASNAGMNTEAFF.

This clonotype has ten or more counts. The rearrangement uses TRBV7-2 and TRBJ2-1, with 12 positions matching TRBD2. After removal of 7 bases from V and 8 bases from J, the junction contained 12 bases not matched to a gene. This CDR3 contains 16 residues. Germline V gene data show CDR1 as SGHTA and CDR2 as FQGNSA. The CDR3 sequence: CASTSFATSGGYEQFF. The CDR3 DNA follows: TGTGCCAGCACCAGCTTTGCGACTAGCGGGGGCTATGAGCAGTTCTTC.

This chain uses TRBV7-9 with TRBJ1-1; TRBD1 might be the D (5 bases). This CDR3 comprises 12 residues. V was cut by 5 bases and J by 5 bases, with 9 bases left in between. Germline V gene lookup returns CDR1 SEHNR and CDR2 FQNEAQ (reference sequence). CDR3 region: CASSQRQTEAFF. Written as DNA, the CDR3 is TGTGCCAGCAGCCAGAGACAGACTGAAGCTTTCTTT.

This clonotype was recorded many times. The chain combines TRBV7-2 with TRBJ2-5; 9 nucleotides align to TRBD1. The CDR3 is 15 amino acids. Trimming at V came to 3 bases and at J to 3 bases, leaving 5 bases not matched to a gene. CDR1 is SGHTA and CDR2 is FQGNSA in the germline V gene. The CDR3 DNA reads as TGTGCCAGCAGCTTTGGGACAGGGTGGAAAGAGACCCAGTACTTC. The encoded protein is CASSFGTGWKETQYF.

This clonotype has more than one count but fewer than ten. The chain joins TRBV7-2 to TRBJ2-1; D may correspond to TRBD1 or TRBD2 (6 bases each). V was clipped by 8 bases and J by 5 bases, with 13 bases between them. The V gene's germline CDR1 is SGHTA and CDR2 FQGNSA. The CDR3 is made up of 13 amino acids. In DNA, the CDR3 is TGTGCCAGCTGGGGGGCCCCCGACAATGAGCAGTTCTTC. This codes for CASWGAPDNEQFF.

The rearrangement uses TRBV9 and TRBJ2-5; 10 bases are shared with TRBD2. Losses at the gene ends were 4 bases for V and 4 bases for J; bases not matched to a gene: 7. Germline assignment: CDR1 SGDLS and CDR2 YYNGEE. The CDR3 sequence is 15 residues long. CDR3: CASSPGLASRETQYF. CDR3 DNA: TGTGCCAGCAGCCCGGGACTAGCGAGCCGAGAGACCCAGTACTTC.

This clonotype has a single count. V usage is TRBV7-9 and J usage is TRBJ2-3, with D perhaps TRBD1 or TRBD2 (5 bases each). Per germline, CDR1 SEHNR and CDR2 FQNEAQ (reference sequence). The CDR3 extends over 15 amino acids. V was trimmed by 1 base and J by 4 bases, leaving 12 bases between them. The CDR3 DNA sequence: TGTGCCAGCAGCTTAGTAGGGGAGTACTCAGATACGCAGTATTTT. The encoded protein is CASSLVGEYSDTQYF.

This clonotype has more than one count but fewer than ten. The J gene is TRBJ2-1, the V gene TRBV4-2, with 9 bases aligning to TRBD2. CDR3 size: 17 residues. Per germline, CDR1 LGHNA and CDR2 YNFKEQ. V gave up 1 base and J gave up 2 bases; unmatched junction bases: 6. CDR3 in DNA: TGTGCCAGCAGCCAAGCTGGGCGGGGGGGACCCTACAATGAGCAGTTCTTC. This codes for CASSQAGRGGPYNEQFF.

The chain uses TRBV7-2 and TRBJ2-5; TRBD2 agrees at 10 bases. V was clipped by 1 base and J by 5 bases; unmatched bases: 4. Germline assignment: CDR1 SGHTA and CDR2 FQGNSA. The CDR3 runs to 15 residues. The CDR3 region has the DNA TGTGCCAGCAGCTTAGTAGCGGGGGGTATGGAGACCCAGTACTTC. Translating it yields CASSLVAGGMETQYF.

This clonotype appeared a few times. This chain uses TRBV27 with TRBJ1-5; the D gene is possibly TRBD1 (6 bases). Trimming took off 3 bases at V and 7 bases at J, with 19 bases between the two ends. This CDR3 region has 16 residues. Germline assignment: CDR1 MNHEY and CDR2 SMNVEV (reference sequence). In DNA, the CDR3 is TGTGCCAGCAGTTTCCTCAGGGGTGGGGTGGTCCAGCCCCAGCATTTT. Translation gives CASSFLRGGVVQPQHF.

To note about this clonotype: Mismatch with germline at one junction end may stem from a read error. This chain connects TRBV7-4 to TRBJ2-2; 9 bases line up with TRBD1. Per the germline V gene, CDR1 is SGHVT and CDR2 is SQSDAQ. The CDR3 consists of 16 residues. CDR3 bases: TGTGCCAACAGCACGCGAGACAGGGGGTTCACCGGGGAGCTGTTTTTT. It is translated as CANSTRDRGFTGELFF.

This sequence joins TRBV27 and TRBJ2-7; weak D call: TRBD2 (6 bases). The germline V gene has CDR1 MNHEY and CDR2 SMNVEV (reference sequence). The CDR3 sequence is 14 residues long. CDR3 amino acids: CVSLRTDYSYEQYV. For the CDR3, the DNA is TGTGTCAGCCTCCGGACGGACTACTCCTACGAGCAGTACGTC.

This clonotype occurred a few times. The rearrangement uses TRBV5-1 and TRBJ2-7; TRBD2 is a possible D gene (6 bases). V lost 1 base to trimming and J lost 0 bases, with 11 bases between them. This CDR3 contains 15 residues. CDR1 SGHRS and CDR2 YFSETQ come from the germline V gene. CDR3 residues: CASSLSGLSSYEQYF. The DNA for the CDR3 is TGCGCCAGCAGCTTGTCGGGACTCAGCTCCTACGAGCAGTACTTC. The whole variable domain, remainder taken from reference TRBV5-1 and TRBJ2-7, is KAGVTQTPRYLIKTRGQQVTLSCSPISGHRSVSWYQQTPGQGLQFLFEYFSETQRNKGNFPGRFSGRQFSNSRSEMNVSTLELGDSALYLCASSLSGLSSYEQYFGPGTRLTVT.

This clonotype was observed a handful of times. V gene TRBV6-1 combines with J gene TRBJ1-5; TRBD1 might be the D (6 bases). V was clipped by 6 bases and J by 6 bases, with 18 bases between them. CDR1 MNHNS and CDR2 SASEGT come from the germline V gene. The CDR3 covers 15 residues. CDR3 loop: CASRLTGTSRQPQHF. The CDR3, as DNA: TGTGCCAGCAGGCTAACAGGGACATCTCGTCAGCCCCAGCATTTT.

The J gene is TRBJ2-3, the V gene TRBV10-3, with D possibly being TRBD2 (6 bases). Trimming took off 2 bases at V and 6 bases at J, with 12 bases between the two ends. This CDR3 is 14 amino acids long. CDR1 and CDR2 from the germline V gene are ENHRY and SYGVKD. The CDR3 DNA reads TGTGCCATCAGTGAGGAGTGGGGGAGGGATACGCAGTATTTT. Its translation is CAISEEWGRDTQYF.

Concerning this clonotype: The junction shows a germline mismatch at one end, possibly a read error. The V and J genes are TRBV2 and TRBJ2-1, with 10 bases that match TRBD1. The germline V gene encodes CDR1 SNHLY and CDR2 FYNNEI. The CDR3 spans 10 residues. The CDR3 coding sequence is TGTGCCAGCAGGGGGACAGGGGTTGTCTTC. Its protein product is CASRGTGVVF.